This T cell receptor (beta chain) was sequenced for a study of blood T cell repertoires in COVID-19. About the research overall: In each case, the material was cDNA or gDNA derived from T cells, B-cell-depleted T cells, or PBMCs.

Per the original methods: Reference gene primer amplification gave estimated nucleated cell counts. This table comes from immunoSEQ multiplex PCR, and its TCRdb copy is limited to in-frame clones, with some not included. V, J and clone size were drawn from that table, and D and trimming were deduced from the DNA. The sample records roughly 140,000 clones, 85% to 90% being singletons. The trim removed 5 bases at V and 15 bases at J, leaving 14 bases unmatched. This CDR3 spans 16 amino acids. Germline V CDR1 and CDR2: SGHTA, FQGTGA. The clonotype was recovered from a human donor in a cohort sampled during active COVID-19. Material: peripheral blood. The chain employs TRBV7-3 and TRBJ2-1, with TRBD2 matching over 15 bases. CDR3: CASSPAGRTSGRALFF. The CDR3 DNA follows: TGTGCCAGCAGCCCAGCGGGGCGGACTAGCGGGAGGGCCCTGTTCTTC.